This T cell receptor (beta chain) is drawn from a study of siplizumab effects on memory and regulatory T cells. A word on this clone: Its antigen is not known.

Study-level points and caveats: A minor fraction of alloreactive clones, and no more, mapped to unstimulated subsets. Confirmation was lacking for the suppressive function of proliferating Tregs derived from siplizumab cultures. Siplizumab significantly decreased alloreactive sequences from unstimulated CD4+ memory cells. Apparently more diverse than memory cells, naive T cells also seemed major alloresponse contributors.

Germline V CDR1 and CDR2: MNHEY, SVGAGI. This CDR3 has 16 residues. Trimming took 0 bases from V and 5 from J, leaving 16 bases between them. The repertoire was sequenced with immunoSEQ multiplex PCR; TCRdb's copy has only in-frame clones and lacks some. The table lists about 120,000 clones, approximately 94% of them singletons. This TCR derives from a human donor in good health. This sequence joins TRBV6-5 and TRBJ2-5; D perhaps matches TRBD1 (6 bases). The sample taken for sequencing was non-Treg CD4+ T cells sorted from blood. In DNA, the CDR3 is TGTGCCAGCAGTTACTCGTCCAGGGGCGGAGGTGAGACCCAGTACTTC. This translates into CASSYSSRGGGETQYF.